This entry concerns a single T cell receptor (beta chain). Its antigen is still unknown. Treatment noted: oral pan-JAK inhibitor, 5-10 mg twice daily. These data are taken from a study of CD8+ T cells in alopecia areata. cDNA serving as the sequencing template came from extracted, reverse transcribed RNA. Repertoires were generated with immunoSEQ multiplex PCR, while TCRdb's copy carries only in-frame clones and drops some. The sample lists around 200,000 clones; 53% were seen once. Study observations and caveats: With tofacitinib ongoing, many expanded lesional clones persisted in both scalp and blood.

The source was CD8+ T cells sorted from blood, collected at week 24, from a patient treated with tofacitinib. The source of this sequence is a human donor with alopecia areata.

The CDR3 loop reads CASSLAGWNYEQYF. The CDR3 bases are TGTGCCAGCAGCTTGGCCGGCTGGAACTACGAGCAGTACTTC. The chain recombines TRBV5-5 with TRBJ2-7, with D hard to call. Germline CDR1 SGHKS, CDR2 YYEKEE (reference sequence). The CDR3 is 14 amino acids. Trimming cost V 0 bases and J 3 bases, with 10 bases left between them.